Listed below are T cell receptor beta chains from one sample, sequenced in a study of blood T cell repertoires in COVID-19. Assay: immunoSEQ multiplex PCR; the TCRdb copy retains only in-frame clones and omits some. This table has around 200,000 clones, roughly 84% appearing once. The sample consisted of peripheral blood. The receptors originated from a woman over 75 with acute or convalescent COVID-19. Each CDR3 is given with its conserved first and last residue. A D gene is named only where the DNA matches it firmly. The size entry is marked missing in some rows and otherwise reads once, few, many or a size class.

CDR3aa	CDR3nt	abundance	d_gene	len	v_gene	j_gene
CATSDTGTGVPGELFF	TGTGCCACCAGTGATACCGGGACAGGGGTTCCCGGGGAGCTGTTTTTT	-	TRBD1	16	TRBV24-1	TRBJ2-2
CASKEAGNTIYF	TGTGCCAGCAAGGAGGCTGGAAACACCATATATTTT	once	-	12	TRBV28	TRBJ1-3
CASSLNGEQGEAFF	TGTGCCAGCAGTTTGAACGGGGAACAGGGTGAAGCTTTCTTT	once	-	14	TRBV6-5	TRBJ1-1
CASSRQGQGQETQYF	TGTGCCAGCAGTCGACAAGGACAGGGGCAAGAGACCCAGTACTTC	-	TRBD1	15	TRBV6-5	TRBJ2-5
CASSPSGTSGRWGKYEQYF	TGTGCCAGCAGCCCTTCCGGGACTAGCGGGAGGTGGGGAAAGTACGAGCAGTACTTC	once	TRBD2	19	TRBV3-1/TRBV3-2	TRBJ2-7
CASSYSGRAGDQPQHF	TGTGCCAGCAGTTACTCGGGCAGGGCAGGGGATCAGCCCCAGCATTTT	-	-	16	TRBV6-6	TRBJ1-5
CASSPQSFSYNEQFF	TGTGCCAGCTCACCACAGAGCTTCTCCTACAATGAGCAGTTCTTC	-	-	15	TRBV18	TRBJ2-1
CASIRGNEKLFF	TGTGCCAGCATTCGCGGTAATGAAAAACTGTTTTTT	-	-	12	TRBV2	TRBJ1-4
CASSLMRASSSYEQYF	TGTGCCAGCAGCCTCATGCGGGCTTCAAGCTCCTACGAGCAGTACTTC	-	-	16	TRBV28	TRBJ2-7
CASSDRGRGNEKLFF	TGTGCCAGCAGCGATAGGGGAAGGGGAAATGAAAAACTGTTTTTT	-	-	15	TRBV2	TRBJ1-4
CASSLKNRQGPTSGRRHGELFF	TGTGCCAGCAGTTTAAAAAATCGACAGGGGCCTACTAGCGGGAGAAGGCACGGGGAGCTGTTTTTT	-	TRBD2	22	TRBV27	TRBJ2-2
CASSYSGPTDTQYF	TGTGCCAGCAGTTACTCGGGGCCCACAGATACGCAGTATTTT	-	-	14	TRBV6-2/TRBV6-3	TRBJ2-3
CASSLDRSFTDTQYF	TGTGCCAGCAGCTTGGACAGGTCTTTCACAGATACGCAGTATTTT	-	TRBD1	15	TRBV3-1/TRBV3-2	TRBJ2-3
CASSLVGGTEAFF	TGTGCCAGCAGCTTAGTCGGCGGCACTGAAGCTTTCTTT	-	-	13	TRBV11-2	TRBJ1-1
CSDTGEYAPDTQYF	TGCAGCGACACAGGGGAGTATGCGCCAGATACGCAGTATTTT	-	TRBD1	14	TRBV29-1	TRBJ2-3
CASSLPTGTSGTQYF	TGCGCCAGCAGCTTACCGACAGGGACGTCAGGTACGCAGTATTTT	-	TRBD1	15	TRBV5-1	TRBJ2-3
CASSYPHDPEKQPQHF	TGTGCCAGCAGTTACCCTCACGACCCGGAGAAGCAGCCCCAGCATTTT	once	-	16	TRBV6-2/TRBV6-3	TRBJ1-5
CASSYGQGYSYGYTF	TGTGCCAGCAGTTATGGGCAGGGGTATAGCTATGGCTACACCTTC	-	-	15	TRBV6-5	TRBJ1-2
CASTTDSNQPQHF	TGTGCCAGCACTACAGATAGCAATCAGCCCCAGCATTTT	-	-	13	TRBV6-5	TRBJ1-5
CASSPTDRGSDTQYF	TGTGCCAGCAGCCCCACTGACAGGGGATCAGATACGCAGTATTTT	-	TRBD1	15	TRBV7-2	TRBJ2-3
CASSSYPEVNQPQHF	TGTGCCAGCAGTAGTTACCCAGAAGTAAATCAGCCCCAGCATTTT	-	-	15	TRBV2	TRBJ1-5
CSVETPQGTDTQYF	TGCAGCGTTGAGACGCCCCAGGGCACAGATACGCAGTATTTT	-	-	14	TRBV29-1	TRBJ2-3
CASSFGQLNQPQHF	TGTGCCAGCAGCTTCGGACAGCTCAATCAGCCCCAGCATTTT	once	-	14	TRBV7-2	TRBJ1-5
CASSLLMGTGVMDYTF	TGTGCCAGCAGTTTATTGATGGGGACAGGGGTCATGGACTACACCTTC	-	TRBD1	16	TRBV28	TRBJ1-2
CAWSDRDDGELFF	TGTGCCTGGAGTGACAGGGACGACGGGGAGCTGTTTTTT	-	-	13	TRBV30	TRBJ2-2
CASSSGTRGSGTQYF	TGTGCCAGCAGCTCCGGGACTAGAGGATCAGGGACCCAGTACTTC	once	TRBD2	15	TRBV7-6	TRBJ2-5